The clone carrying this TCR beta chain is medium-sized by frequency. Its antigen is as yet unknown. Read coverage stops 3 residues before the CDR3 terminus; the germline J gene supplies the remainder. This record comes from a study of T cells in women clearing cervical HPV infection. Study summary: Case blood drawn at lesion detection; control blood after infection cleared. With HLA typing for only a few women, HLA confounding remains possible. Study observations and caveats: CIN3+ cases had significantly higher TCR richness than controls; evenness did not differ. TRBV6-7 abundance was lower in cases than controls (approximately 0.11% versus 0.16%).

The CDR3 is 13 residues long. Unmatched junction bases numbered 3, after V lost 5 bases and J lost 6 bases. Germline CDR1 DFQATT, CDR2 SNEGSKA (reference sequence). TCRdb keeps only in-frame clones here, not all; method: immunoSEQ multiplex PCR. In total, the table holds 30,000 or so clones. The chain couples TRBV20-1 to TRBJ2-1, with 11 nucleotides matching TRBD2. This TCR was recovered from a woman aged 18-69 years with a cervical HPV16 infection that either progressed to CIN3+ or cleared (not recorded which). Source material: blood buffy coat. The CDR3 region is CSADSGGANEQFF. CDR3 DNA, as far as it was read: TGCAGTGCTGATAGCGGGGGGGCCAATGAG.